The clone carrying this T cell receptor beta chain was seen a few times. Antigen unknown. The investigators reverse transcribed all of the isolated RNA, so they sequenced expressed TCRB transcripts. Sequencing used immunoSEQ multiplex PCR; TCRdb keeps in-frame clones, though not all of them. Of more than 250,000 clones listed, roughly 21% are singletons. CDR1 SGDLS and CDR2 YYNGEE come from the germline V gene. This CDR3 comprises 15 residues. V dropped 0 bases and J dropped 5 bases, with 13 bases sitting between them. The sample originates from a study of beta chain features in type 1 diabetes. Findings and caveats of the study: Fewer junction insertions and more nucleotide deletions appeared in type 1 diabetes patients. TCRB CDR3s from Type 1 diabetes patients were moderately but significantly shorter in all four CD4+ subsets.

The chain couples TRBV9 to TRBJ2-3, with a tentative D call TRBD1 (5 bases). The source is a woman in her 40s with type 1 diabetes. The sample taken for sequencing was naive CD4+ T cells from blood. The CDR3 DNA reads TGTGCCAGCAGCGTAGGGCAGGGTTGGAAAGATACGCAGTATTTT. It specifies CASSVGQGWKDTQYF.